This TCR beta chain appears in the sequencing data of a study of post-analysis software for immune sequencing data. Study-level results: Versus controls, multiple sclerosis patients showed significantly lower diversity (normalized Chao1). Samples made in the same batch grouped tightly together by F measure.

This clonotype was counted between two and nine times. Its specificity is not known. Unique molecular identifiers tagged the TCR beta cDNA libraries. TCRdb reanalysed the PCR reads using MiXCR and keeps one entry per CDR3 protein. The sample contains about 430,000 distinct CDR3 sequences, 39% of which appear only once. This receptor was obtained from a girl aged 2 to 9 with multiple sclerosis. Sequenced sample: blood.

Here the CDR3 DNA reads TGTGCCAGCAGTTTATTTGATCGCGGGAGGGGCACAGATACGCAGTATTTT. It translates to CASSLFDRGRGTDTQYF. The V call is TRBV27, the J call TRBJ2-3; 9 nucleotides align to TRBD2. The CDR3 consists of 17 residues. With V trimmed by 1 base and J by 1 base, 6 bases remained unmatched. Germline V gene sequence: CDR1 MNHEY, CDR2 SMNVEV (reference sequence).